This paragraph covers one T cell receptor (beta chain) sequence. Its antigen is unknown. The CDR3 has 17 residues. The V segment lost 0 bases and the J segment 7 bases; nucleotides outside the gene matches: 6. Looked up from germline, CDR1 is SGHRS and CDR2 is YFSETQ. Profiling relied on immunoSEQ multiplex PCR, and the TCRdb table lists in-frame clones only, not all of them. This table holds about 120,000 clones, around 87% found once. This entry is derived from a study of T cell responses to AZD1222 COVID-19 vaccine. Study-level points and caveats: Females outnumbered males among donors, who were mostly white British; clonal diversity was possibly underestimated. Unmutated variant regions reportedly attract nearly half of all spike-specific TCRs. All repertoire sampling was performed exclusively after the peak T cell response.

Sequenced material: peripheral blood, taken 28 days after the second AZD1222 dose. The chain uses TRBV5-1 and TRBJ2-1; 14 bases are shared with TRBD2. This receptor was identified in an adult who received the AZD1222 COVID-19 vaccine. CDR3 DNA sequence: TGCGCCAGCAGCTTGGGACTAGCGGGGGGGCTTATGAATGAGCAGTTCTTC. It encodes CASSLGLAGGLMNEQFF.